The 27 T cell receptor beta chains presented below share a single source sample, sequenced in a study of CD8 T cells in ankylosing spondylitis. TCRdb fed the 5' RACE reads into MiXCR, producing one record per CDR3 protein. The data contain about 180,000 distinct CDR3 sequences, 9.8% of them singletons. The sample was blood, either unsorted or a sorted T cell fraction (not recorded which). The receptor source for this set is a female donor with ankylosing spondylitis or in good health (not recorded which).

Of note for this clonotype: A junction boundary mismatches the germline segment, possibly from a read error. The V call is TRBV29-1, the J call TRBJ2-6, with D perhaps given as TRBD1 or TRBD2 (6 bases each). Germline-derived CDR1 and CDR2 are SQVTM and ANQGSEA. The CDR3 loop spans 17 amino acids. The CDR3 reads CSVEDRGDPSGANILTF. DNA of the CDR3: TGCAGCGTTGAAGATAGGGGGGATCCCTCTGGGGCCAACATCCTGACTTTC.

This clonotype has just a few counts. The chain links TRBV12-3 or TRBV12-4 to TRBJ2-2; D unresolved. V lost 3 bases, J lost 0 bases, and 5 bases lay in between. CDR3 length: 14 residues. The CDR3 nucleotides read TGTGCCAGCAGTTTGTCCCCGAACACCGGGGAGCTGTTTTTT. Amino acids: CASSLSPNTGELFF.

The rearrangement uses TRBV29-1 and TRBJ2-7, with D perhaps TRBD1 (6 bases). Looked up from germline, CDR1 is SQVTM and CDR2 is ANQGSEA. The CDR3 has 13 residues. The V end lost 7 bases, the J end lost 2 bases, and 15 bases lay between the germline ends. The CDR3 loop is CSALTGITYEQYF. The DNA of the CDR3 is TGCAGCGCTCTTACAGGGATAACCTACGAGCAGTACTTC.

In its sample, this clonotype was seen many times. The gene calls are TRBV7-9 and TRBJ2-7; D is unclear. The V gene lost 5 bases and the J gene lost 7 bases, with 18 bases spanning the gap. Per the germline V gene, CDR1 is SEHNR and CDR2 is FQNEAQ (reference sequence). The CDR3 spans 14 residues. CDR3 in DNA: TGTGCCAGCAGCCCCACATCGGGTAAAGGGGAGCAGTACTTC. As protein: CASSPTSGKGEQYF.

This sequence joins TRBV9 and TRBJ1-2; 7 nucleotides align to TRBD1. The ends lost 3 bases at V and 14 bases at J; junction bases unmatched: 7. The CDR3 runs 11 residues. The V gene's germline CDR1 is SGDLS and CDR2 YYNGEE. CDR3 residues: CASSATGAQTF. As DNA, the CDR3 is TGTGCCAGCAGCGCCACAGGGGCCCAAACCTTC. Drawing the rest from reference TRBV9 and TRBJ1-2, the complete variable domain is DSGVTQTPKHLITATGQRVTLRCSPRSGDLSVYWYQQSLDQGLQFLIQYYNGEERAKGNILERFSAQQFPDLHSELNLSSLELGDSALYFCASSATGAQTFGSGTRLTVV.

This clonotype was seen more than once but under ten times. The chain is built from TRBV5-6 and TRBJ2-2; weak D call: TRBD2 (5 bases). V was shortened by 0 bases and J by 5 bases, with 11 bases between the two germline ends. In germline, CDR1 is SGHDT, CDR2 YYEEEE. The CDR3 extends over 15 amino acids. CDR3 in DNA: TGTGCCAGCAGCTTGGCGGGGATCGGGACCGGGGAGCTGTTTTTT. It codes for CASSLAGIGTGELFF.

This clonotype has ten or more counts. The J gene is TRBJ2-3, the V gene TRBV6-2 or TRBV6-3; D not certain. Germline CDR1 MNHEY, CDR2 SVGEGT. V was shortened by 0 bases and J by 6 bases, with 1 base between the two germline ends. This CDR3 has 11 residues. This CDR3 reads CASSYSDTQYF. The CDR3 bases are TGTGCCAGCAGTTACTCGGATACGCAGTATTTT.

This clonotype came up many times. The V gene is TRBV28, the J gene TRBJ2-7; 11 positions match TRBD2. Looked up from germline, CDR1 is MDHEN and CDR2 is SYDVKM. Unmatched junction bases numbered 4, after V lost 6 bases and J lost 0 bases. The length of the CDR3 is 15 residues. CDR3 loop: CASSRLAGYSYEQYF. The CDR3 DNA sequence: TGTGCCAGCAGCCGACTAGCGGGGTACTCCTACGAGCAGTACTTC.

This clonotype was observed a handful of times. The gene calls are TRBV19 and TRBJ1-1; D is unresolved. The CDR3 loop spans 12 amino acids. Between the trimmed V and J ends, which lost 11 bases and 4 bases, there was a span of 14 bases. Germline CDR1 LNHDA, CDR2 SQIVND (reference sequence). CDR3 bases: TGTGCCTCGAGAGGAGGTTTCACTGAAGCTTTCTTT. This encodes CASRGGFTEAFF.

This clonotype was observed a few times. This chain connects TRBV10-3 to TRBJ2-1; 10 nucleotides agree with TRBD2. Germline values: CDR1 ENHRY, CDR2 SYGVKD. This CDR3 has 15 residues. J lost 5 bases, V lost 6 bases, and 7 bases had no gene match. The CDR3 DNA reads as TGTGCCATCAGGGTTGGGACTAGCGCCAACAATGAGCAGTTCTTC. Its protein is CAIRVGTSANNEQFF.

This chain uses TRBV5-4 with TRBJ2-7; D unresolved. CDR3 length: 15 amino acids. Trimming cost V 0 bases and J 3 bases, with 13 bases left between them. The germline gives CDR1 SGHNT, CDR2 YYREEE (reference sequence). The CDR3 is CASSLGSELYYEQYF. The CDR3 coding sequence is TGTGCCAGCAGCTTGGGTTCCGAGCTGTACTACGAGCAGTACTTC.

V usage is TRBV27 and J usage is TRBJ2-4; the match to TRBD2 covers 7 bases. The V segment lost 9 bases and the J segment 3 bases; nucleotides outside the gene matches: 8. CDR1 is MNHEY and CDR2 is SMNVEV in the germline V gene (reference sequence). This CDR3 region has 14 residues. CDR3 region: CARTLAQGKNIQYF. The DNA of the CDR3 is TGTGCCAGAACACTAGCGCAAGGCAAAAACATTCAGTACTTC.

This clonotype was seen repeatedly, ten times or more. The chain uses TRBV7-9 and TRBJ1-1; D call uncertain. With 5 bases removed from V and 3 bases from J, the gap between germline ends came to 7 bases. Germline V gives CDR1 SEHNR, CDR2 FQNEAQ (reference sequence). This CDR3 has 12 amino acids. CDR3 in amino acids: CASSHPYTEAFF. The CDR3 DNA is TGTGCCAGCAGCCACCCTTACACTGAAGCTTTCTTT.

This clonotype was observed at least ten times. This sequence joins TRBV5-5 and TRBJ2-3; 7 positions agree with TRBD2. The CDR3 has 14 residues. Trimming took 4 bases from V and 1 from J; bases not matched to a gene: 3. Germline V gene lookup returns CDR1 SGHKS and CDR2 YYEKEE (reference sequence). The CDR3 nucleotides are TGTGCCAGCAGCAGAACTAGCGGCACAGATACGCAGTATTTT. It specifies CASSRTSGTDTQYF.

This clonotype showed up just a few times. The chain recombines TRBV7-9 with TRBJ1-5; D ambiguous. Trimming removed 0 bases at V and 7 bases at J, with 4 bases between. The CDR3 extends over 12 amino acids. Germline lookup yields CDR1 SEHNR and CDR2 FQNEAQ (reference sequence). CDR3 DNA sequence: TGTGCCAGCAGCTTAGCGGGGCAGCCCCAGCATTTT. Protein sequence: CASSLAGQPQHF.

The genes are TRBV20-1 and TRBJ2-5, with no clear D. Trimming stripped 2 bases from V and 5 bases from J, with 9 bases between. There are 12 residues in the CDR3. Germline CDR1 is DFQATT and CDR2 is SNEGSKA (reference sequence). This chain's CDR3 is CSARKGLETQYF. CDR3 nucleotide sequence: TGCAGTGCTAGAAAAGGGTTGGAGACCCAGTACTTC.

This clonotype was found many times. J is TRBJ2-1 and V is TRBV5-1; unclear D gene. Trimming left V 4 bases short and J 0 bases short, with 14 bases between. The length of the CDR3 is 16 residues. Germline V CDR1 and CDR2: SGHRS, YFSETQ. The CDR3: CASSPFPTSSYNEQFF. The DNA for the CDR3 is TGCGCCAGCAGCCCCTTCCCCACGAGCTCCTACAATGAGCAGTTCTTC. The entire variable domain, with the rest obtained from reference TRBV5-1 and TRBJ2-1, is as follows: KAGVTQTPRYLIKTRGQQVTLSCSPISGHRSVSWYQQTPGQGLQFLFEYFSETQRNKGNFPGRFSGRQFSNSRSEMNVSTLELGDSALYLCASSPFPTSSYNEQFFGPGTRLTVL.

This chain connects TRBV9 to TRBJ2-7, with D possibly TRBD2 on 7 matching bases. The germline V gene has CDR1 SGDLS and CDR2 YYNGEE. Trimming left V 5 bases short and J 6 bases short, with 15 bases between. CDR3 length: 13 residues. The CDR3 here is CASSLGGGSEQYF. The CDR3 DNA sequence: TGTGCCAGCAGTCTAGGGGGGGGAAGCGAGCAGTACTTC.

This clonotype was counted a few times. The gene calls are TRBV7-8 and TRBJ2-2, with D possibly TRBD2 on 6 matching bases. V was shortened by 4 bases and J by 11 bases, with 17 bases between the two germline ends. CDR1 and CDR2 from the germline V gene are SGHVS and FQNEAQ. CDR3 size: 14 residues. Written as DNA, the CDR3 is TGTGCCAGCAGCTATACGGCGAGCGGGCCAGAGCTGTTTTTT. Amino acids: CASSYTASGPELFF.

This clonotype was counted at least ten times. The V call is TRBV7-3, the J call TRBJ2-1; TRBD1 aligns across 9 bases. V was clipped by 4 bases and J by 7 bases; unmatched bases: 5. Germline CDR1 SGHTA, CDR2 FQGTGA. The CDR3 spans 14 residues. The CDR3, as DNA: TGTGCCAGCAGCTCTTGGGACAGGGAAAATGAGCAGTTCTTC. Translated: CASSSWDRENEQFF.

This clonotype was seen repeatedly, ten times or more. CDR3 bases: TGTGCCAGCAGTGAATATTTTGGACAGGAGGATGGCTACACCTTC. Protein sequence: CASSEYFGQEDGYTF. The chain joins TRBV25-1 to TRBJ1-2; 7 nucleotides agree with TRBD1. After removal of 0 bases from V and 6 bases from J, the junction contained 7 bases not matched to a gene. CDR1 and CDR2 from the germline V gene are MGHDK and SYGVNS. The CDR3 consists of 15 residues.

This chain links TRBV12-3 or TRBV12-4 with TRBJ1-2; tentatively, D is TRBD1 (6 bases). The CDR3 covers 12 residues. Trimming shortened V by 5 bases and J by 8 bases, and 12 bases separated the two germline ends. Here the CDR3 DNA reads TGTGCCAGCAGTCAAACAGGGCTCGGCTACACCTTC. It is translated as CASSQTGLGYTF.

The rearrangement uses TRBV7-2 and TRBJ2-2; D is unresolved. This CDR3 is built from 12 residues. The germline CDR1 and CDR2 sequences are SGHTA and FQGNSA. Trimming pared 5 bases from V and 7 bases from J, leaving 8 bases between. The CDR3 coding sequence is TGTGCCAGCAGCCCCGTTAACGGGGAGCTGTTTTTT. It translates to CASSPVNGELFF.

Only a few counts were recorded for this clonotype. This is likely a read error, given that the CDR3 carries no conserved phenylalanine or tryptophan at its end. The DNA is omitted, as the CDR3 cannot be located on it reliably, and the CDR3 follows TCRdb's listing. The chain recombines TRBV28 with TRBJ2-5; the table's D gene call, TRBD1, was not cross checked with the DNA. Germline CDR1 and CDR2: MDHEN and SYDVKM. Termini included, the CDR3 measures 12 amino acids. The CDR3 sequence: CASSLLPGHRGL.

At least ten counts were recorded for this clonotype. This sequence joins TRBV7-8 and TRBJ1-2, with 8 bases matching TRBD1. The V segment lost 4 bases and the J segment 8 bases; nucleotides outside the gene matches: 9. Looked up from germline, CDR1 is SGHVS and CDR2 is FQNEAQ. CDR3 length equals 14 residues. This CDR3 reads CASSSPQDRAGYTF. The CDR3, as DNA: TGTGCCAGCAGCTCCCCGCAGGACAGGGCAGGCTACACCTTC. Filled out from reference TRBV7-8 and TRBJ1-2, the complete variable domain reads GAGVSQSPRYKVAKRGQDVALRCDPISGHVSLFWYQQALGQGPEFLTYFQNEAQLDKSGLPSDRFFAERPEGSVSTLKIQRTQQEDSAVYLCASSSPQDRAGYTFGSGTRLTVV.

The chain links TRBV6-2 or TRBV6-3 to TRBJ1-5; D might be TRBD1 (5 bases). Trimming shortened V by 5 bases and J by 5 bases, and 13 bases separated the two germline ends. Germline V gives CDR1 MNHEY, CDR2 SVGEGT. This CDR3 is built from 14 residues. The CDR3: CASSLAQGYQPQHF. The CDR3 DNA sequence: TGTGCCAGCAGTCTAGCCCAGGGTTATCAGCCCCAGCATTTT.

The V gene is TRBV4-1, the J gene TRBJ2-3; no definite D call. Germline V gene sequence: CDR1 MGHRA, CDR2 YSYEKL. V dropped 3 bases and J dropped 9 bases, with 16 bases sitting between them. The CDR3 runs to 14 residues. CDR3 loop: CASSHPGESDTQYF. CDR3 bases: TGCGCCAGCAGCCACCCCGGAGAATCGGACACGCAGTATTTT.